Each of the 13 T cell receptor beta chains below was sequenced from the same sample in a study of blood T cell repertoires in COVID-19. This table comes from immunoSEQ multiplex PCR, and its TCRdb copy is limited to in-frame clones, with some not included. Counted here are more than 55,000 clones, around four fifths occurring once; the ten biggest clones make up about 6%. Sequencing was done on a sample of peripheral blood. Receptor source: a woman aged 45-60 years with active or convalescent COVID-19.

This chain uses TRBV9 with TRBJ2-7; a weak D match, TRBD2 (5 bases). The CDR3 totals 15 residues. Germline CDR1 reads SGDLS; CDR2 reads YYNGEE. Trimming pared 5 bases from V and 3 bases from J, leaving 18 bases between. Written as DNA, the CDR3 is TGTGCCAGCAGTTCTCAAGGGCTAGAGGGCTACGAGCAGTACTTC. Protein sequence: CASSSQGLEGYEQYF.

This rearrangement joins TRBV27 to TRBJ1-1; weak D call: TRBD1 (6 bases). CDR1 MNHEY and CDR2 SMNVEV come from the germline V gene (reference sequence). V lost 2 bases, J lost 3 bases, and 19 bases lay in between. There are 17 residues in the CDR3. DNA for the CDR3: TGTGCCAGCAGTTTACATCGAAAGGGGGTTGGGGACACTGAAGCTTTCTTT. This encodes CASSLHRKGVGDTEAFF.

In its sample, this clone was seen a few times. The CDR3 DNA follows: TGTGCCATCAATTTGGGGACAGGGGGGACCTACGAGCAGTACTTC. This translates into CAINLGTGGTYEQYF. The chain uses TRBV10-3 and TRBJ2-7, with 11 bases fitting TRBD1. V was pared by 7 bases and J by 2 bases, with 7 bases of the junction left unmatched. The CDR3 spans 15 residues. Germline V gene lookup returns CDR1 ENHRY and CDR2 SYGVKD.

The chain is built from TRBV11-2 and TRBJ2-7, with 8 bases that match TRBD1. CDR1 and CDR2 (germline): SGHAT, FQNNGV. The length of the CDR3 is 15 residues. Trimming removed 4 bases from V and 2 bases from J; junction bases left unmatched: 7. In nucleotides, the CDR3 is TGTGCCAGCAGCTCGCAGGGGGCGACGGCCTACGAGCAGTACTTC. It is translated as CASSSQGATAYEQYF. The full variable domain, its missing parts supplied by reference TRBV11-2 and TRBJ2-7, is EAGVAQSPRYKIIEKRQSVAFWCNPISGHATLYWYQQILGQGPKLLIQFQNNGVVDDSQLPKDRFSAERLKGVDSTLKIQPAKLEDSAVYLCASSSQGATAYEQYFGPGTRLTVT.

The V and J genes are TRBV18 and TRBJ1-6; 7 bases fit TRBD1. CDR3 length: 14 amino acids. CDR1 and CDR2 from the germline V gene are KGHSH and LQKENI. V shed 6 bases and J 9 bases; nucleotides not matched to a gene: 8. CDR3 protein: CASSLGQSGSPLHF. The CDR3 DNA sequence: TGTGCCAGCTCCTTGGGACAGAGTGGTTCACCCCTCCACTTT.

This rearrangement joins TRBV5-4 to TRBJ1-2, with D possibly TRBD1 on 5 matching bases. The CDR3 consists of 12 residues. V was cut by 4 bases and J by 6 bases, with 10 bases left in between. Germline lookup yields CDR1 SGHNT and CDR2 YYREEE (reference sequence). CDR3 in amino acids: CASSRTRDGYTF. The CDR3 DNA reads TGTGCCAGCAGCCGAACCAGGGATGGCTACACCTTC. Complete variable domain (other parts from reference TRBV5-4 and TRBJ1-2): ETGVTQSPTHLIKTRGQQVTLRCSSQSGHNTVSWYQQALGQGPQFIFQYYREEENGRGNFPPRFSGLQFPNYSSELNVNALELDDSALYLCASSRTRDGYTFGSGTRLTVV.

V gene TRBV10-3 combines with J gene TRBJ1-1; TRBD1 might be the D (5 bases). The germline V and J ends were trimmed by 6 bases and 0 bases, with 14 bases remaining between them. The CDR3 spans 15 residues. Germline-derived CDR1 and CDR2 are ENHRY and SYGVKD. CDR3 loop: CAISASEGVNTEAFF. For the CDR3, the DNA is TGTGCCATCAGCGCCTCCGAAGGGGTGAACACTGAAGCTTTCTTT.

The sample holds one count of this clone. The chain uses TRBV5-3 and TRBJ2-5, with 9 bases identical to TRBD2. TRBV5-3 is noted as an ORF with a role that remains uncertain. This CDR3 spans 17 amino acids. J lost 4 bases, V lost 4 bases, and 14 bases had no gene match. This CDR3 is CARSAPDSGRIRETQYF. The CDR3 region has the DNA TGTGCCAGAAGCGCCCCGGATAGCGGGAGAATAAGAGAGACCCAGTACTTC.

The V call is TRBV6-6, the J call TRBJ1-3; D remains ambiguous. Trimming cost V 2 bases and J 1 base, with 6 bases left between them. The CDR3 runs 14 residues. Germline V CDR1 and CDR2: MNHNY, SVGAGI (reference sequence). The CDR3 nucleotides read TGTGCCAGCAGTTACAGCCAATCTGGAAACACCATATATTTT. Amino acid sequence: CASSYSQSGNTIYF.

Relative to its sample, this clone is large. The CDR3 DNA follows: TGTGCCAGCAGTTATGAGGCGGCCTACGAGCAGTACTTC. Translating gives CASSYEAAYEQYF. The chain recombines TRBV6-6 with TRBJ2-7, with D unresolved. The V gene lost 3 bases and the J gene lost 2 bases, with 8 bases spanning the gap. The CDR3 consists of 13 residues. Germline CDR1 is MNHNY and CDR2 is SVGAGI (reference sequence).

The gene calls are TRBV12-3 or TRBV12-4 and TRBJ1-6; D not certain. The ends were cut back, 5 bases at V and 5 bases at J, with 7 bases in the middle. This CDR3 region has 13 residues. In nucleotides, the CDR3 is TGTGCCAGCAGTATGCAGGATAATTCACCCCTCCACTTT. Encoded protein: CASSMQDNSPLHF.

The chain is built from TRBV9 and TRBJ2-1; 11 bases map to TRBD2. V trimming: 0 bases; J trimming: 8 bases; junction bases outside the gene matches: 4. The CDR3 sequence is 15 residues long. From germline, CDR1 is SGDLS and CDR2 YYNGEE. The CDR3 sequence is CASSVALAGGHEQFF. The CDR3 region has the DNA TGTGCCAGCAGCGTAGCCCTAGCGGGAGGCCATGAGCAGTTCTTC.

This rearrangement joins TRBV27 to TRBJ2-2; possible D gene TRBD2, 5 bases. The germline CDR1 and CDR2 sequences are MNHEY and SMNVEV (reference sequence). CDR3 size: 15 residues. V dropped 2 bases and J dropped 2 bases, with 9 bases sitting between them. The CDR3 here is CASSLRLANTGELFF. The CDR3 DNA sequence: TGTGCCAGCAGTTTAAGGCTAGCCAACACCGGGGAGCTGTTTTTT.